The present T cell receptor (beta chain) was sequenced within a study of T-cell reconstitution after alpha-beta-depleted transplantation in children. Whole-study findings and limits: Counts and diversity of T cells one year after transplant came mostly from newly produced T cells. Alpha-beta T cells present about two months after transplant were reported to originate from several hundred expanded graft clones. The study traced high day-60 TCRbeta diversity in some patients to surviving recipient T cells and thymic progenitors.

Unique molecular identifiers were incorporated into the prepared TCRbeta library. One entry per CDR3 protein, called by TCRdb with MiXCR from the PCR reads. The data hold about 300,000 distinct CDR3 sequences, with over 9% observed a single time. After removal of 0 bases from V and 4 bases from J, the junction contained 8 bases not matched to a gene. CDR1 is SGHRS, CDR2 YFSETQ, per germline. The CDR3 runs 17 residues. This clonotype was recorded many times. The antigen is not known. V usage is TRBV5-1 and J usage is TRBJ2-1; 9 nucleotides match TRBD1. The specimen was PBMCs, collected before TCRalphabeta/CD19-depleted stem cell transplant. The clonotype comes from a boy less than two years old with acute myeloid leukemia, due to receive a stem cell transplant. The CDR3 region is CASSLGAGTGRYNEQFF. As DNA, the CDR3 is TGCGCCAGCAGCTTGGGGGCCGGGACAGGGCGATACAATGAGCAGTTCTTC.